The clone carrying this T cell receptor (beta chain) was found a few times. Its target is unknown. Germline CDR1 reads SGHRS; CDR2 reads YFSETQ. This CDR3 spans 16 amino acids. Trimming removed 4 bases at V and 1 base at J, with 17 bases between. This specimen belongs to a study of response to subunit inactivated influenza vaccine. Findings of the study overall: A suggestion made by the authors is that each seasonal influenza vaccination recruits few new T cells.

TCRdb itself ran the RT-PCR reads through MiXCR, one entry per CDR3 protein. The data contain 560,000 or so distinct CDR3 sequences, 6.5% to 8% of them singletons. The material sequenced was PBMCs from blood, taken around 2 years after vaccination. The chain is built from TRBV5-1 and TRBJ1-1, with D possibly TRBD1 on 6 matching bases. This clonotype was obtained from a man between 50 and 75 years old who received an inactivated influenza vaccine. The CDR3 spells CASSPGAMRSNTEAFF. The CDR3 nucleotides are TGCGCCAGCAGCCCGGGGGCTATGAGGTCGAACACTGAAGCTTTCTTT.